Below, 9 T cell receptor beta chains from the same sample are listed, as sequenced in a study of cytomegalovirus exposure and HLA in healthy donors. Use of 60 Vbeta and 13 Jbeta primers characterized the PCR. Clones were sequenced by immunoSEQ multiplex PCR, and TCRdb holds only the in-frame ones, with some missing. The sample's table shows 100,000 to 150,000 clones. The sample comprised PBMCs. The receptor source for this set is a woman between 40 and 55 years old in good health and CMV-seropositive.

The chain links TRBV6-1 to TRBJ1-5; possibly TRBD1 for D (5 bases). V was trimmed by 5 bases and J by 11 bases, leaving 19 bases between them. CDR3 length equals 14 residues. Per germline, CDR1 MNHNS and CDR2 SASEGT. The CDR3 reads CASSPPYGAEAQHF. The CDR3 bases are TGTGCCAGCAGTCCCCCCTATGGGGCCGAAGCCCAGCATTTT.

CDR3 nucleotides: TGTGCCAGCAGTGCCTTAAACAGGGGGCACGGCTACACCTTC. This codes for CASSALNRGHGYTF. The chain combines TRBV2 with TRBJ1-2; 9 bases are shared with TRBD1. This CDR3 region has 14 residues. CDR1 and CDR2 from the germline V gene are SNHLY and FYNNEI. The V and J ends lost 4 bases and 8 bases, in that order; junction bases with no gene match: 8.

The rearrangement uses TRBV7-2 and TRBJ2-1; D is perhaps TRBD2 (5 bases). CDR3 size: 17 residues. The V and J ends lost 5 bases and 0 bases respectively, with 17 bases between them. Germline V gene data show CDR1 as SGHTA and CDR2 as FQGNSA. CDR3 in DNA: TGTGCCAGCAGCCTCGGACTGGGTTCGAGCTCCTACAATGAGCAGTTCTTC. Translated, it gives CASSLGLGSSSYNEQFF.

The chain links TRBV5-4 to TRBJ2-5; 7 bases agree with TRBD2. Trimming cost V 2 bases and J 2 bases; bases outside gene matches: 3. Germline loops: CDR1 SGHNT, CDR2 YYREEE (reference sequence). The CDR3 sequence is 14 residues long. CDR3 protein: CASSLQAGQETQYF. CDR3 nucleotides: TGTGCCAGCAGCTTACAAGCGGGACAAGAGACCCAGTACTTC.

V usage is TRBV5-5 and J usage is TRBJ1-1; no clear D. Germline-derived CDR1 and CDR2 are SGHKS and YYEKEE (reference sequence). V lost 7 bases, J lost 0 bases, and 10 bases lay in between. CDR3 length: 13 amino acids. CDR3 amino acids: CASLRVLNTEAFF. The CDR3 DNA reads TGTGCCAGCCTCCGGGTCTTGAACACTGAAGCTTTCTTT.

This chain links TRBV27 with TRBJ2-7; maybe TRBD2 (6 bases). V was clipped by 4 bases and J by 0 bases, with 16 bases between them. The CDR3 is made up of 16 amino acids. The V gene's germline CDR1 is MNHEY and CDR2 SMNVEV (reference sequence). The CDR3 nucleotides are TGTGCCAGCAGTTCCCCTCGTCTCGGGAGCTCCTACGAGCAGTACTTC. This codes for CASSSPRLGSSYEQYF.

The chain carries TRBV5-1 and TRBJ2-6; D is uncertain. The V gene lost 3 bases and the J gene lost 3 bases, with 10 bases spanning the gap. Per the germline V gene, CDR1 is SGHRS and CDR2 is YFSETQ. The length of the CDR3 is 15 residues. CDR3 residues: CASSSPGSGANVLTF. The CDR3 region has the DNA TGCGCCAGCAGCTCTCCAGGAAGTGGGGCCAACGTCCTGACTTTC.

The chain combines TRBV7-3 with TRBJ2-1; 13 bases are shared with TRBD2. The CDR3 runs 17 residues. Losses at the gene ends were 3 bases for V and 10 bases for J; bases not matched to a gene: 12. Germline values: CDR1 SGHTA, CDR2 FQGTGA. The CDR3 DNA is TGTGCCAGCAGCTTGAACTACCCGGGACTAGCGGGACCAGAGCAGTTCTTC. This sequence encodes CASSLNYPGLAGPEQFF.

The V call is TRBV29-1, the J call TRBJ2-7; D is unresolved. The CDR3 extends over 15 amino acids. With 1 base removed from V and 0 bases from J, the gap between germline ends came to 13 bases. Germline CDR1 SQVTM, CDR2 ANQGSEA. The CDR3 spells CSVEGSDAGSYEQYF. In DNA, the CDR3 is TGCAGCGTTGAAGGATCCGATGCAGGCTCCTACGAGCAGTACTTC.